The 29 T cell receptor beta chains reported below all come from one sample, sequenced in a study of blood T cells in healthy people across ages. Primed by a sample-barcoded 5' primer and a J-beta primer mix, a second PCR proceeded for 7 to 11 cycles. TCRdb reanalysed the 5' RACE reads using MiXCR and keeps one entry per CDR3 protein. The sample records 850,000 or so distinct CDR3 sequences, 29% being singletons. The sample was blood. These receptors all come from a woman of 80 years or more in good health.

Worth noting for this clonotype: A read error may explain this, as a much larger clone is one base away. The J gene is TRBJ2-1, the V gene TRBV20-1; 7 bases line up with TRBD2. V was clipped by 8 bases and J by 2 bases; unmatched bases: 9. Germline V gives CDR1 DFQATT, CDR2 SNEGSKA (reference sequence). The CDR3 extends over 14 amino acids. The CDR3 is CSTGSGTTYNEQFF. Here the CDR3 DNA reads TGCAGTACTGGATCCGGGACTACCTACAATGAGCAGTTCTTC.

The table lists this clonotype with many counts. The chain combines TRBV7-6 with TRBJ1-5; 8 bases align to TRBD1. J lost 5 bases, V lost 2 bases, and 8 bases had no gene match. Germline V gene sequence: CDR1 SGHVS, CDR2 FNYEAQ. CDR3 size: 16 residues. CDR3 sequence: CASSLSPGGVDQPQHF. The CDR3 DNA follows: TGTGCCAGCAGCTTATCTCCAGGGGGCGTAGATCAGCCCCAGCATTTT.

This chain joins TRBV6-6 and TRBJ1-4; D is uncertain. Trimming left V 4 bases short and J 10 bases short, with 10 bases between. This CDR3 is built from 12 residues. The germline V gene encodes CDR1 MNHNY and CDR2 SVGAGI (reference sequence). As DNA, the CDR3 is TGTGCCAGCAGTTCCACCGACCGAAAACTGTTTTTT. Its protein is CASSSTDRKLFF.

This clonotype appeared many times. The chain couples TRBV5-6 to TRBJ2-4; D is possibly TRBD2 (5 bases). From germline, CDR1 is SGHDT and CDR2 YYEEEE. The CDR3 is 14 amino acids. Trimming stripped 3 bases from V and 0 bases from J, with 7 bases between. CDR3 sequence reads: CASSSLGAKNIQYF. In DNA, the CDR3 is TGTGCCAGCAGCTCACTAGGAGCCAAAAACATTCAGTACTTC.

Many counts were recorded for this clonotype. The CDR3 spells CASSLQGVEQFF. The CDR3 DNA follows: TGTGCCAGCAGCTTACAGGGGGTTGAGCAGTTCTTC. The rearrangement links TRBV7-2 to TRBJ2-1, with 7 bases that match TRBD1. The CDR3 covers 12 residues. Germline CDR1 reads SGHTA; CDR2 reads FQGNSA. V gave up 2 bases and J gave up 9 bases; unmatched junction bases: 1.

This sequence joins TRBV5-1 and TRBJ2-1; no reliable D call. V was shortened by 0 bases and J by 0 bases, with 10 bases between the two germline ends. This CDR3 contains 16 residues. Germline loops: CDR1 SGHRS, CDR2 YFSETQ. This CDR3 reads CASSLVRQPSYNEQFF. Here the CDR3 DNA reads TGCGCCAGCAGCTTGGTCCGCCAGCCCTCCTACAATGAGCAGTTCTTC.

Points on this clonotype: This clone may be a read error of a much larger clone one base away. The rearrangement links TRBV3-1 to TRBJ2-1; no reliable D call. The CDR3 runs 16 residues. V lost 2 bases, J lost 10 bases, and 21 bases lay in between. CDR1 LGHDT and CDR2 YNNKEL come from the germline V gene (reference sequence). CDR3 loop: CASSQLRRTRSYEQFF. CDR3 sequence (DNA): TGTGCCAGCAGCCAACTCAGACGGACCCGTTCCTACGAGCAGTTCTTC.

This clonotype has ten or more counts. CDR3 bases: TGTGCCAGCAGCTTGACGCCTACCTACGAGCAGTACTTC. Protein: CASSLTPTYEQYF. The rearrangement links TRBV5-5 to TRBJ2-7; D is undetermined. Trimming took off 1 base at V and 2 bases at J, with 7 bases between the two ends. Germline lookup yields CDR1 SGHKS and CDR2 YYEKEE (reference sequence). The CDR3 covers 13 residues.

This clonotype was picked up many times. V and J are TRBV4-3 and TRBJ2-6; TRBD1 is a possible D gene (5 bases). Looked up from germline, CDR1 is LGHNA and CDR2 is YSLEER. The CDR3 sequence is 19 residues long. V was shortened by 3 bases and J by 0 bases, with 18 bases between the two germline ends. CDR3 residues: CASSQELRVGSSGANVLTF. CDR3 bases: TGCGCCAGCAGCCAGGAACTCAGGGTCGGATCCTCTGGGGCCAACGTCCTGACTTTC.

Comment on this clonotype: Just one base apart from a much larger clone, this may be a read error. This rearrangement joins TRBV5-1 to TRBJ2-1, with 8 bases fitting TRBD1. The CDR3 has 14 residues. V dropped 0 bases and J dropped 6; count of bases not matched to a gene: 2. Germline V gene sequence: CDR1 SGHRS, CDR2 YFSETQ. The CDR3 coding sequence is TGCGCCAGCAGCTTGGGGGACAGGCGCAATGAGCAGTTCTTC. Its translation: CASSLGDRRNEQFF.

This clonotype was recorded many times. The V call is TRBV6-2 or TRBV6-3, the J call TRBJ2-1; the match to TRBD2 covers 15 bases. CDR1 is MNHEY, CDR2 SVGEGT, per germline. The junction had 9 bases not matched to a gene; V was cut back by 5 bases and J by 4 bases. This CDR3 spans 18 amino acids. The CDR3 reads CASSLGTSGGNWYNEQFF. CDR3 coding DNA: TGTGCCAGCAGTCTGGGGACTAGCGGGGGGAATTGGTACAATGAGCAGTTCTTC.

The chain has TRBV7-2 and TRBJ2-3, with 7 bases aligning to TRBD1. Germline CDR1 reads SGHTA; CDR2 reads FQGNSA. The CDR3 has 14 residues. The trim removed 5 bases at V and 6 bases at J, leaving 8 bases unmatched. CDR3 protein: CASSPTGLRDTQYF. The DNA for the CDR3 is TGTGCCAGCAGCCCGACAGGGCTTAGGGATACGCAGTATTTT.

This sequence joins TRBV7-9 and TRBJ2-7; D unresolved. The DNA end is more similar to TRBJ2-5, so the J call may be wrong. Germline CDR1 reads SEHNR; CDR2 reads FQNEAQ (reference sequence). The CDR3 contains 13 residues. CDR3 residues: CASTRTPGETQYF. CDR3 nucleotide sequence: TGTGCCAGCACCCGGACCCCAGGAGAGACCCAGTACTTC.

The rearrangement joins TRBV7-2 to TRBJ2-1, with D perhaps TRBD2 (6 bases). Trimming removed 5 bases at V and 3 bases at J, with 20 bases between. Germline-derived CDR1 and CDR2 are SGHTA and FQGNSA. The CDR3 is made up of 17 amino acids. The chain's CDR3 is CASSPGGTQRRYNEQFF. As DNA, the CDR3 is TGTGCCAGCAGCCCAGGAGGGACCCAACGGCGCTACAATGAGCAGTTCTTC.

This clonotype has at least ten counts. The CDR3 region has the DNA TGTGCCAGCAGCCCAGGGACACCGGGAGAGACCCAGTACTTC. Protein: CASSPGTPGETQYF. The chain combines TRBV11-2 with TRBJ2-5, with D perhaps TRBD1 (6 bases). CDR1 is SGHAT and CDR2 is FQNNGV in the germline V gene. The V end was cut by 5 bases, the J end by 4 bases, with 14 bases between. The CDR3 has 14 residues.

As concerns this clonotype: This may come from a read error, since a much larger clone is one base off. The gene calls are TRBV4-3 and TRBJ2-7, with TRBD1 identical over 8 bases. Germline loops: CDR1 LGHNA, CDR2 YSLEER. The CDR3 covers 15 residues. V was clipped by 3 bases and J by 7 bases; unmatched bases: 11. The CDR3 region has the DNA TGCGCCAGCAGCCATGCCGGACAGGGCTACAATGAGCAGTACTTC. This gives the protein CASSHAGQGYNEQYF.

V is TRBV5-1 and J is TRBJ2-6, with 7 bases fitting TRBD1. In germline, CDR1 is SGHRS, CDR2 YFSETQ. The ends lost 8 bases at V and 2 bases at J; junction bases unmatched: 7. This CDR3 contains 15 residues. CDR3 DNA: TGCGCCAGTAACCAAACAGGGGCTGGGGCCAACGTCCTGACTTTC. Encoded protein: CASNQTGAGANVLTF.

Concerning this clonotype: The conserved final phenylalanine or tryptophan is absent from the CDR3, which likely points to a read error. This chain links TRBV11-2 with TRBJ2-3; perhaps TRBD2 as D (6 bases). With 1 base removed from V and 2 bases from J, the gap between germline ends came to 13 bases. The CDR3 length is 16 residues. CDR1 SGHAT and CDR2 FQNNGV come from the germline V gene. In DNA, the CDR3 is TGTGCCAGCAGCTTAGGCTTCCCTAGCGCCACAGATACGCAGTATGTT. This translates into CASSLGFPSATDTQYV.

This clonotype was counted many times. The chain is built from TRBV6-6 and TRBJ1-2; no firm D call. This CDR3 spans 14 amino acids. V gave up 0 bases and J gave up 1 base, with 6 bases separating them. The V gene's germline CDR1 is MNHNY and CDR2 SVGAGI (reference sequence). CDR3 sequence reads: CASSYSDLNYGYTF. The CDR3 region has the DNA TGTGCCAGCAGTTACTCGGACCTTAACTATGGCTACACCTTC.

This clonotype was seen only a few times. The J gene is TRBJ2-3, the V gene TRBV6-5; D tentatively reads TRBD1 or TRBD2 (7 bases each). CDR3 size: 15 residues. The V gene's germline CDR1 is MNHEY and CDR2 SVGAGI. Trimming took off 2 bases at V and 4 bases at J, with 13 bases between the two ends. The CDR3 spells CASSYEGGGPDTQYF. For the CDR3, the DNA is TGTGCCAGCAGTTACGAGGGAGGGGGCCCAGATACGCAGTATTTT.

The CDR3 loop is CSARLGVDYEQYF. The CDR3 region has the DNA TGCAGTGCTAGGCTAGGAGTAGACTACGAGCAGTACTTC. J is TRBJ2-7 and V is TRBV20-1; no clear D. V lost 3 bases and J 3 bases, leaving 12 bases between the germline ends. Germline V lookup: CDR1 DFQATT, CDR2 SNEGSKA (reference sequence). The CDR3 length is 13 residues.

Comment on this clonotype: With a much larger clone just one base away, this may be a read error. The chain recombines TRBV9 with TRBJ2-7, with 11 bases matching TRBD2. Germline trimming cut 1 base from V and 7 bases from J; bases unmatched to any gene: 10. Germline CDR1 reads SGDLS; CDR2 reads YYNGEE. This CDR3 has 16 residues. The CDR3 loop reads CASSVIAGGPVNEQYF. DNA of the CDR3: TGTGCCAGCAGCGTAATAGCGGGGGGGCCTGTCAATGAGCAGTACTTC.

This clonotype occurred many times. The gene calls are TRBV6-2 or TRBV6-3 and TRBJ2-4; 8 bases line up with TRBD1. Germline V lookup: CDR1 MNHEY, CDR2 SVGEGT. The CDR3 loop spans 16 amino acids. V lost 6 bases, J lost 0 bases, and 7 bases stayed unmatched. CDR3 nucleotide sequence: TGTGCCAGCAGCCCCGACAGGGGTGGAGCCAAAAACATTCAGTACTTC. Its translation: CASSPDRGGAKNIQYF.

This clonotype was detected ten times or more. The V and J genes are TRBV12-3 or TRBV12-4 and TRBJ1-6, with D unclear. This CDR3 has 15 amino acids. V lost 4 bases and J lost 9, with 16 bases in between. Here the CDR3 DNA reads TGTGCCAGCAGTTCCTCCTGGGGTTTTAGTTCACCCCTCCACTTT. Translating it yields CASSSSWGFSSPLHF.

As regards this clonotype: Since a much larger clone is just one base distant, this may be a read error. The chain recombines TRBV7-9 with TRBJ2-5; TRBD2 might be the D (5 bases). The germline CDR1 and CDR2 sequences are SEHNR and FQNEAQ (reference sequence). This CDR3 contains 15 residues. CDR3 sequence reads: CASSLNPGNQEAQYF. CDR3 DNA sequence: TGTGCCAGCAGCTTAAACCCGGGGAACCAAGAGGCCCAGTACTTC.

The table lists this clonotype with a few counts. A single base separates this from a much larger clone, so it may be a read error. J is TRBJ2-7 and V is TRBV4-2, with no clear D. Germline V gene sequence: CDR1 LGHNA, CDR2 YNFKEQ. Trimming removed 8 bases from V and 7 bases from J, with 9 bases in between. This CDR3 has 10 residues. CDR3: CASRNNEQYF. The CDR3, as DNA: TGTGCCAGCCGAAACAATGAGCAGTACTTC.

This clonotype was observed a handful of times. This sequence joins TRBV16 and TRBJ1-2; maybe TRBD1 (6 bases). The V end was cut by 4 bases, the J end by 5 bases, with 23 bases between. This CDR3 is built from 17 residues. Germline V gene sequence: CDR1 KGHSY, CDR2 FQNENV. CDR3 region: CASSPVSTGGVEYGYTF. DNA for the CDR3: TGTGCCAGCAGCCCGGTTTCTACGGGGGGCGTTGAGTATGGCTACACCTTC.

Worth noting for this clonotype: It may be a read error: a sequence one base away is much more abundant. DNA for the CDR3: TGTGCCAGCACTCCCTACCAATCGCGTAACTATAGCTACACCTTC. Residues: CASTPYQSRNYSYTF. The gene calls are TRBV6-6 and TRBJ1-2; D is undetermined. The CDR3 extends over 15 amino acids. CDR1 MNHNY and CDR2 SVGAGI come from the germline V gene (reference sequence).

CDR3 amino acids: CASNHPRDRGRGYTEAFF. The CDR3 DNA reads TGCGCCAGCAACCACCCCCGGGACAGGGGGCGCGGTTACACTGAAGCTTTCTTT. The chain has TRBV4-1 and TRBJ1-1; 12 nucleotides line up with TRBD1. Germline loops: CDR1 MGHRA, CDR2 YSYEKL. The CDR3 is 18 amino acids. Unmatched junction bases numbered 15, after V lost 7 bases and J lost 3 bases.